This TCR beta chain was captured by sequencing in a study of blood T cell repertoires in COVID-19. Study background: PBMCs, B-cell-depleted T cells, or T cells were the source of the cDNA or gDNA that made up the material.

In the authors' workflow: Estimates of nucleated cell counts were drawn from the amplification of reference gene primers. Data came from immunoSEQ multiplex PCR; TCRdb stores just in-frame clones and leaves some out. V and J calls and clone size follow that table, whereas D and trimming were derived from the DNA. The profile shows about 280,000 clones, 70% to 90% of them singletons. The V gene end was trimmed by 4 bases and the J gene end by 8 bases; junction bases not matched to a gene: 10. This CDR3 comprises 16 residues. Germline V gene sequence: CDR1 KGHDR, CDR2 SFDVKD. A Seattle source enrolled patients during active infection and followed them longitudinally.

Material: peripheral blood. The chain combines TRBV24-1 with TRBJ1-4; 9 bases are a match to TRBD1. The TCR comes from a woman between 70 and 85 years old with COVID-19, enrolled during active disease. The CDR3 coding sequence is TGTGCCACCAGTGACGGGAACAGGGGGCTGAAGGAAAAACTGTTTTTT. Encoded protein: CATSDGNRGLKEKLFF.